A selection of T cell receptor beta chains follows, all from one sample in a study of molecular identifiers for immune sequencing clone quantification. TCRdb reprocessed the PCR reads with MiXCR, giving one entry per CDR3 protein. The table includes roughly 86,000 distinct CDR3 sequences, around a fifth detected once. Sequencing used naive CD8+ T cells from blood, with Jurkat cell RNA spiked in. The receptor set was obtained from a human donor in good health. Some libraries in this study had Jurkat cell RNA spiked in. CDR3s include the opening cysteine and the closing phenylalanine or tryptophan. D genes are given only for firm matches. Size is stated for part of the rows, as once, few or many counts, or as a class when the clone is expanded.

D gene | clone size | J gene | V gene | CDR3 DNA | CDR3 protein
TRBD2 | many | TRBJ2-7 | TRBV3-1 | TGTGCCAGCAGCCCCTGGACTAGCGAAGGGAGCAGGGGTGAGCAGTACTTC | CASSPWTSEGSRGEQYF
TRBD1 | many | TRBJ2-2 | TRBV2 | TGTGCCAGCAGTGAATGGACAGGGGGCTTGTACACCGGGGAGCTGTTTTTT | CASSEWTGGLYTGELFF
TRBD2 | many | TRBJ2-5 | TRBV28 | TGTGCCAGCAGTTTAAGACTAGCGGACCAAGAGACCCAGTACTTC | CASSLRLADQETQYF
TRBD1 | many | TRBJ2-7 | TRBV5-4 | TGTGCCAGCAAAACCGGGACAGGGTCACCCTACGAGCAGTACTTC | CASKTGTGSPYEQYF
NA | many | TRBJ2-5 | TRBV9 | TGTGCCAGCAGCCCGCAGGGGCTTCAAGAGACCCAGTACTTC | CASSPQGLQETQYF
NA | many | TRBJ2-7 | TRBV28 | TGTGCCAGCAGTGACCGTTCCCCGAGGCTCCCCTACGAGCAGTACTTC | CASSDRSPRLPYEQYF
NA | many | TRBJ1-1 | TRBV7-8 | TGTGCCAGCAGCTCAACGGGCAGGGAGAACACTGAAGCTTTCTTT | CASSSTGRENTEAFF
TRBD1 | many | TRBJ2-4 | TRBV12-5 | TGTGCTAGTGGTTTGTCCGGGACAGAGAGAAGCCTTCAGTACTTC | CASGLSGTERSLQYF
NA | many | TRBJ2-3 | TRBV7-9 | TGTGCCAGCAGCTCACAAGCTGATACGCAGTATTTT | CASSSQADTQYF
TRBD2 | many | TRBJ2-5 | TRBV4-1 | TGCGCCAGCAGCCAAGCGGCACAGCGGGGAGAGACCCAGTACTTC | CASSQAAQRGETQYF
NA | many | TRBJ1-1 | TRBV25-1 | TGTGCCAGCAGTGAGCAGGGCGGATTTACTGAAGCTTTCTTT | CASSEQGGFTEAFF
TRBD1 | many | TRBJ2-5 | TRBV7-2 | TGTGCCAGCAGCGCAGCTAGGCAGGGGGCAAGAGAGACCCAGTACTTC | CASSAARQGARETQYF
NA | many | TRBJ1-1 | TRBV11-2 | TGTGCCAGCAGCTTAGCTACAGGAGAGGGCACTGAAGCTTTCTTT | CASSLATGEGTEAFF
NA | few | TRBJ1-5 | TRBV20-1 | TGCAGTGCTAGAGATTCCTACAGTTATAGCAATCAGCCCCAGCATTTT | CSARDSYSYSNQPQHF
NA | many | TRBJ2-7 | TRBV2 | TGTGCCGGGCTCTCGAGCAACGAGCAGTACTTC | CAGLSSNEQYF
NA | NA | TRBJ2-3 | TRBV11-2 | TGTGCCAGCAGCTCTGGGGGGGCATCAGATACGCAGTATTTT | CASSSGGASDTQYF
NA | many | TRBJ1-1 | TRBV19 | TGTGCCAGTAGTATAGTAGCGCGGACAAACACTGAAGCTTTCTTT | CASSIVARTNTEAFF
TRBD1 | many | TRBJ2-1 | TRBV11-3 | TGTGCCAGCAGCTCTACCCCCGGGACAGAATACAATGAGCAGTTCTTC | CASSSTPGTEYNEQFF
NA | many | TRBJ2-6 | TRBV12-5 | TGTGCTAGTGGTTTGGTAGGAGGGGCCAACGTCCTGACTTTC | CASGLVGGANVLTF
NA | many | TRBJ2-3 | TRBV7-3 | TGTGCCAGCAGCTTGGGTCCAGATACGCAGTATTTT | CASSLGPDTQYF
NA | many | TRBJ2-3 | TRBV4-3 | TGCGCCAGCAGCCAAGATGGGTTAGGGGTGTTTAATTTAGATACGCAGTATTTT | CASSQDGLGVFNLDTQYF
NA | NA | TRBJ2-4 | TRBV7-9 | TGTGCCAGCAGCTTAGCCGGGACCTTCCTAAACATTCAGTACTTC | CASSLAGTFLNIQYF
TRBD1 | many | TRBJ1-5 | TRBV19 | TGTGCCAGCTTACTGACAGGGGATAGCAATCAGCCCCAGCATTTT | CASLLTGDSNQPQHF
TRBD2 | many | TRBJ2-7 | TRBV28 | TGTGCCAGCAGTTCTGCGGGGGGGAGCTCCTACGAGCAGTACTTC | CASSSAGGSSYEQYF
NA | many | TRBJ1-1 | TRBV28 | TGTGCCAGCAGTTTATGGGAGAACACTGAAGCTTTCTTT | CASSLWENTEAFF
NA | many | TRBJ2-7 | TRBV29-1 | TGCAGCGTTACAGGGATTTCCTACGAGCAGTACTTC | CSVTGISYEQYF
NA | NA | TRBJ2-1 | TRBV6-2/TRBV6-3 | TGTGCCAGCAGCAGTGACAGTTCGCTACCCTACAATGAGCAGTTCTTC | CASSSDSSLPYNEQFF
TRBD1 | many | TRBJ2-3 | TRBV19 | TGTGCCAGTAGTACCGGGGACAGAACTTACACAGATACGCAGTATTTT | CASSTGDRTYTDTQYF
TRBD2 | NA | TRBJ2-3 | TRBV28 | TGTGCCAGCCACGGTCGGGGGAGGGCCTTAGGCACAGATACGCAGTATTTT | CASHGRGRALGTDTQYF
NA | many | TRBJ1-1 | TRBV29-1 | TGCAGCGGTCGGGATTCCCACGGGGCTTTCTTT | CSGRDSHGAFF
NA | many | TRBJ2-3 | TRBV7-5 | NA | CISVPEASPSSTDTQYF
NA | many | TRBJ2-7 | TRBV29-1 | TGCAGCGTCGCTGGACGGGGTAGCGGATCCTACGAGCAGTACTTC | CSVAGRGSGSYEQYF
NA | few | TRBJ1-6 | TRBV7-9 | TGTGCCAGCAGCCCGCCCGGGGGTTTAAAGGTGGATTCACCCCTCCACTTT | CASSPPGGLKVDSPLHF
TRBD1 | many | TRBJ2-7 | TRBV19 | TGTGCCAGTAGTATGAGCTCACAGGGGAATATCTACGAGCAGTACTTC | CASSMSSQGNIYEQYF
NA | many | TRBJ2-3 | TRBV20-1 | TGCAGTGCTAGATTCCCGGGACAGGACGGGAGGGCCCTAGATACGCAGTATTTT | CSARFPGQDGRALDTQYF
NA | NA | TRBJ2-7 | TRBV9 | TGTGCCAGCAGCGTCGGACAGAGCTCCTACGAGCGGTACTTC | CASSVGQSSYERYF
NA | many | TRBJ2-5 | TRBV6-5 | TGTGCCAGCAGTGCCACAGGCCAACAAGAGACCCAGTACTTC | CASSATGQQETQYF
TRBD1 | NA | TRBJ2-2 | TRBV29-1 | TGCAGCGTCCTAGGGACAGGGGTAAACACCGGGGAGCTGTTTTTT | CSVLGTGVNTGELFF
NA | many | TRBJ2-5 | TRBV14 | TGTGCCAGCAGCCCCCACTACATAGAGACCCAGTACTTC | CASSPHYIETQYF
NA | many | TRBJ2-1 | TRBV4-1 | TGCGCCAGCAGCCAAGATAGAGGAATGTACAATGAGCAGTTCTTC | CASSQDRGMYNEQFF